These 23 T cell receptor beta chains originate from one sample sequenced in a study of cytomegalovirus exposure and HLA in healthy donors. The PCR was carried out with 60 Vbeta primers and 13 Jbeta primers. Profiling relied on immunoSEQ multiplex PCR, and the TCRdb table lists in-frame clones only, not all of them. The sample shows roughly 150,000 clones, about 75% of them seen only once. The source material was PBMCs. These receptors originate from a man between 18 and 29 years old in good health and CMV-seropositive.

This chain uses TRBV7-9 with TRBJ2-5; TRBD2 aligns across 8 bases. The CDR3 extends over 14 amino acids. Germline values: CDR1 SEHNR, CDR2 FQNEAQ (reference sequence). Trimming removed 5 bases from V and 0 bases from J; junction bases left unmatched: 2. CDR3 DNA sequence: TGTGCCAGCAGCCTGCGGGAGGACCAAGAGACCCAGTACTTC. The encoded protein is CASSLREDQETQYF.

This CDR3 reads CSAAGLAGGYNEQFF. The CDR3 region has the DNA TGCAGCGCTGCTGGGCTAGCGGGGGGATACAATGAGCAGTTCTTC. The chain joins TRBV29-1 to TRBJ2-1, with TRBD2 matching 11 bases. Trimming cost V 7 bases and J 4 bases; bases outside gene matches: 9. The CDR3 extends over 15 amino acids. Germline loops: CDR1 SQVTM, CDR2 ANQGSEA.

This chain connects TRBV4-2 to TRBJ2-3; 12 bases line up with TRBD2. The CDR3 sequence is 20 residues long. The germline gives CDR1 LGHNA, CDR2 YNFKEQ. Trimming cost V 0 bases and J 7 bases; bases outside gene matches: 17. CDR3 in amino acids: CASSQEKPIGLAGLMNTQYF. The CDR3 bases are TGTGCCAGCAGCCAAGAAAAACCTATAGGACTAGCGGGACTTATGAATACGCAGTATTTT.

This clone was seen a few times. V usage is TRBV19 and J usage is TRBJ2-5; D is uncertain. The V and J ends lost 3 bases and 2 bases respectively, with 7 bases between them. Looked up from germline, CDR1 is LNHDA and CDR2 is SQIVND (reference sequence). This CDR3 is built from 13 residues. The CDR3 spells CASSILGQETQYF. The CDR3 DNA reads as TGTGCCAGTAGTATCCTCGGGCAAGAGACCCAGTACTTC.

In regard to this clone: One junction end disagrees with the germline gene, perhaps due to a read error. The chain joins TRBV2 to TRBJ2-5; TRBD2 is a possible D gene (5 bases). The CDR3 loop spans 12 amino acids. Looked up from germline, CDR1 is SNHLY and CDR2 is FYNNEI. The CDR3 coding sequence is TGTGCCAGCAGCTTGCTCGAGGAGGCCCGACACTTC. It encodes CASSLLEEARHF.

A single count supports this clone. The chain has TRBV5-1 and TRBJ2-1; a possible D gene is TRBD1 (7 bases). The V end was cut by 4 bases, the J end by 1 base, with 9 bases between. The CDR3 contains 14 residues. The germline V gene has CDR1 SGHRS and CDR2 YFSETQ. DNA for the CDR3: TGCGCCAGCAGCCCAGGGGGGTCCTACAATGAGCAGTTCTTC. Protein: CASSPGGSYNEQFF.

The CDR3 coding sequence is TGCGCCAGCAGTGATACGGACAGGGCTCACTACGAGCAGTACTTC. It specifies CASSDTDRAHYEQYF. The V and J genes are TRBV10-2 and TRBJ2-7; 8 nucleotides match TRBD1. The CDR3 totals 15 residues. In germline, CDR1 is WSHSY, CDR2 SAAADI. The trim removed 3 bases at V and 3 bases at J, leaving 7 bases unmatched.

The table lists this clone with a few counts. The rearrangement links TRBV28 to TRBJ2-1; 8 positions match TRBD2. CDR1 MDHEN and CDR2 SYDVKM come from the germline V gene. The trim removed 2 bases at V and 14 bases at J, leaving 5 bases unmatched. This CDR3 comprises 12 residues. In nucleotides, the CDR3 is TGTGCCAGCAGTTTAACGGGAGGGCCTAAGTTCTTC. Amino acids: CASSLTGGPKFF.

The V and J genes are TRBV5-1 and TRBJ1-5; no clear D gene. Per germline, CDR1 SGHRS and CDR2 YFSETQ. The CDR3 is made up of 18 amino acids. V lost 4 bases and J lost 4, with 24 bases in between. DNA for the CDR3: TGCGCCAGCAGCGATACCCCACTAGGCACCGCAATGAATCAGCCCCAGCATTTT. It translates to CASSDTPLGTAMNQPQHF.

Details on this clone: The same CDR3 also results from other DNA sequences found in this sample. The chain is built from TRBV2 and TRBJ2-5, with TRBD2 as a possible D gene (5 bases). Trimming removed 2 bases at V and 4 bases at J, with 14 bases between. Germline V lookup: CDR1 SNHLY, CDR2 FYNNEI. This CDR3 comprises 15 residues. CDR3 sequence: CASSENGAVGETQYF. The CDR3 region has the DNA TGTGCCAGCAGTGAAAATGGAGCGGTGGGAGAGACCCAGTACTTC.

V is TRBV19 and J is TRBJ2-3; the D gene is possibly TRBD2 (6 bases). This CDR3 is built from 18 residues. Trimming removed 6 bases at V and 4 bases at J, with 26 bases between. Looked up from germline, CDR1 is LNHDA and CDR2 is SQIVND (reference sequence). CDR3 in amino acids: CASSGRIEVLGQSDTQYF. The CDR3 coding sequence is TGTGCCAGTAGCGGGAGAATAGAGGTACTAGGCCAGTCAGATACGCAGTATTTT.

The gene calls are TRBV9 and TRBJ1-1, with a tentative D call TRBD1 (5 bases). The CDR3 length is 13 residues. Deletions cut 4 bases from V and 4 bases from J, with 11 bases between. CDR1 and CDR2 from the germline V gene are SGDLS and YYNGEE. As DNA, the CDR3 is TGTGCCAGCAGCCTGGGGGGGGGCACTGAAGCTTTCTTT. This gives the protein CASSLGGGTEAFF.

Here the CDR3 DNA reads TGCGCCAGCAGCGAGACACCAAACTATGGCTACACCTTC. This encodes CASSETPNYGYTF. The rearrangement links TRBV5-1 to TRBJ1-2, with unresolved D. Looked up from germline, CDR1 is SGHRS and CDR2 is YFSETQ. V was pared by 4 bases and J by 2 bases, with 9 bases between. CDR3 length: 13 residues.

The rearrangement uses TRBV18 and TRBJ1-3; unclear D gene. Germline V gene lookup returns CDR1 KGHSH and CDR2 LQKENI. The CDR3 has 13 residues. V was shortened by 6 bases and J by 3 bases, with 9 bases between the two germline ends. The CDR3 region is CASSVSDGNTIYF. CDR3 bases: TGTGCCAGCTCGGTGTCAGATGGAAACACCATATATTTT. The variable domain in full, with the rest retrieved from reference TRBV18 and TRBJ1-3, is NAGVMQNPRHLVRRRGQEARLRCSPMKGHSHVYWYRQLPEEGLKFMVYLQKENIIDESGMPKERFSAEFPKEGPSILRIQQVVRGDSAAYFCASSVSDGNTIYFGEGSWLTVV.

CDR3 loop: CASSSGTSGRLGYF. The CDR3, as DNA: TGTGCCAGCAGCTCCGGGACTAGCGGGAGGCTGGGGTACTTC. This sequence joins TRBV6-1 and TRBJ2-7, with 15 bases identical to TRBD2. Germline CDR1 MNHNS, CDR2 SASEGT. Germline trimming cut 6 bases from V and 12 bases from J; bases unmatched to any gene: 9. The CDR3 length is 14 residues.

CDR3: CASSLAGQGSGNTIYF. The CDR3, as DNA: TGCGCCAGCAGCTTGGCGGGACAGGGCTCTGGAAACACCATATATTTT. This rearrangement joins TRBV5-1 to TRBJ1-3; 9 bases match TRBD1. The CDR3 covers 16 residues. CDR1 is SGHRS, CDR2 YFSETQ, per germline. Trimming at V came to 0 bases and at J to 0 bases, leaving 1 base not matched to a gene.

This clone was seen more than once but under ten times. CDR3 loop: CAWGTSTVPGELFF. Written as DNA, the CDR3 is TGTGCCTGGGGGACTAGCACGGTCCCCGGGGAGCTGTTTTTT. The rearrangement links TRBV30 to TRBJ2-2, with 9 bases fitting TRBD2. This CDR3 has 14 residues. Germline V CDR1 and CDR2: GTSNPN, SVGIG (reference sequence). The ends lost 5 bases at V and 6 bases at J; junction bases unmatched: 7.

This chain connects TRBV19 to TRBJ1-2, with TRBD1 matching 8 bases. The CDR3 runs 14 residues. The trim removed 3 bases at V and 6 bases at J, leaving 6 bases unmatched. CDR1 is LNHDA, CDR2 SQIVND, per germline (reference sequence). The CDR3 reads CASSIGDRWNGYTF. CDR3 nucleotides: TGTGCCAGTAGTATTGGGGACAGGTGGAATGGCTACACCTTC.

The J gene is TRBJ2-3, the V gene TRBV28; TRBD1 matches 9 bases. This CDR3 contains 17 residues. Per the germline V gene, CDR1 is MDHEN and CDR2 is SYDVKM. V shed 3 bases, J shed 5 bases, and the junction held 12 bases outside the gene matches. The DNA of the CDR3 is TGTGCCAGCAGTTTCTTCCCCGGGACAGGGATCCAAGATACGCAGTATTTT. Translation: CASSFFPGTGIQDTQYF.

In DNA form, the CDR3 reads TGTGCCAGCAGCGGGCCGGGGGAAGAGACCCAGTACTTC. Translation: CASSGPGEETQYF. The chain carries TRBV5-4 and TRBJ2-5, with D possibly being TRBD2 (6 bases). V lost 4 bases to trimming and J lost 3 bases, with 10 bases between them. The germline V gene has CDR1 SGHNT and CDR2 YYREEE (reference sequence). The CDR3 length is 13 residues. Drawing the rest from reference TRBV5-4 and TRBJ2-5, the complete variable domain is ETGVTQSPTHLIKTRGQQVTLRCSSQSGHNTVSWYQQALGQGPQFIFQYYREEENGRGNFPPRFSGLQFPNYSSELNVNALELDDSALYLCASSGPGEETQYFGPGTRLLVL.

The gene calls are TRBV15 and TRBJ1-5; D remains unclear. Per germline, CDR1 LNHNV and CDR2 YYDKDF (reference sequence). Trimming took 2 bases from V and 2 from J, leaving 16 bases between them. The CDR3 spans 17 residues. The CDR3 spells CATSRMMARGGNQPQHF. The CDR3 nucleotides are TGTGCCACCAGCAGAATGATGGCCCGGGGAGGCAATCAGCCCCAGCATTTT.

The table lists this clone with a few counts. The gene calls are TRBV2 and TRBJ1-1; 9 bases line up with TRBD1. Trimming took 6 bases from V and 5 from J; bases not matched to a gene: 7. CDR1 SNHLY and CDR2 FYNNEI come from the germline V gene. The CDR3 consists of 14 residues. Written as DNA, the CDR3 is TGTGCCAGCAGCACAGGGGGCACTCGAACTGAAGCTTTCTTT. Translation gives CASSTGGTRTEAFF. The full variable domain, completed using reference TRBV2 and TRBJ1-1, is EPEVTQTPSHQVTQMGQEVILRCVPISNHLYFYWYRQILGQKVEFLVSFYNNEISEKSEIFDDQFSVERPDGSNFTLKIRSTKLEDSAMYFCASSTGGTRTEAFFGQGTRLTVV.

This clone was seen a single time. This rearrangement joins TRBV28 to TRBJ2-7, with a possible D match to TRBD2 (6 bases). The V and J ends lost 8 bases and 0 bases respectively, with 14 bases between them. This CDR3 spans 14 amino acids. Germline lookup yields CDR1 MDHEN and CDR2 SYDVKM. The CDR3 bases are TGTGCCAGCCGAGGCGCTAGCGACTCCTACGAGCAGTACTTC. It yields the protein CASRGASDSYEQYF. The variable domain in full, completed from reference TRBV28 and TRBJ2-7, reads DVKVTQSSRYLVKRTGEKVFLECVQDMDHENMFWYRQDPGLGLRLIYFSYDVKMKEKGDIPEGYSVSREKKERFSLILESASTNQTSMYLCASRGASDSYEQYFGPGTRLTVT.